This section outlines one T cell receptor (beta chain) sequence together with its context. Produced via immunoSEQ multiplex PCR; TCRdb's table is partial and in-frame only. Of tens of thousands of clones in the sample, roughly 90% were seen once. Patients with autoimmune history or systemic immunosuppression were excluded. The germline gives CDR1 MGHRA, CDR2 YSYEKL. CDR3 length: 14 residues. The V end was cut by 0 bases, the J end by 1 base, with 6 bases between. The source of the sample is a study of OX40 agonist ivuxolimab in advanced cancers. Study-level background: Ivuxolimab is a fully human IgG2 antibody that activates OX40 (CD134).

The receptor's source is an adult with an advanced solid tumor such as melanoma, head and neck, liver or kidney cancer. The sample was CD4+ or CD8+ T cells sorted from blood, taken in a trial of the OX40 agonist ivuxolimab. V is TRBV4-1 and J is TRBJ2-5, with a possible D match to TRBD2 (5 bases). This CDR3 is CASSQEGAQETQYF. The CDR3 DNA follows: TGCGCCAGCAGCCAAGAGGGAGCCCAAGAGACCCAGTACTTC.